These 31 T cell receptor beta chains came from one sample sequenced in a study of T cells in Graves' hyperthyroidism and ophthalmopathy. Amplification yielded TCR beta CDR3 regions, with RNA transcripts as the source. Carried out on the TCR CDR3, a first-round RT-PCR used the HTBI primer set. TCRdb independently ran MiXCR on the multiplex PCR reads; one entry per CDR3 protein. The data show approximately 380,000 distinct CDR3 sequences, 15% to 20% seen once. Specimen: blood. These receptors were collected from a woman aged 18-35 years with Graves' hyperthyroidism.

This clonotype has a count of ten or more. The rearrangement links TRBV6-1 to TRBJ1-3; a weak D match, TRBD1 (6 bases). The V and J ends lost 6 bases and 1 base respectively, with 10 bases between them. The germline V gene encodes CDR1 MNHNS and CDR2 SASEGT. The CDR3 has 14 residues. DNA of the CDR3: TGTGCCAGCAGGGACAGTGGGTCTGGAAACACCATATATTTT. Translating gives CASRDSGSGNTIYF.

This clonotype was found many times. The chain combines TRBV6-1 with TRBJ2-7, with 8 bases matching TRBD1. CDR1 is MNHNS and CDR2 is SASEGT in the germline V gene. Trimming at V came to 4 bases and at J to 3 bases, leaving 5 bases not matched to a gene. There are 14 residues in the CDR3. The CDR3 sequence: CASSGDRGGYEQYF. As DNA, the CDR3 is TGTGCCAGCAGTGGAGACAGGGGCGGCTACGAGCAGTACTTC.

This clonotype showed up many times. This rearrangement joins TRBV4-1 to TRBJ2-7; D ambiguous. The CDR3 consists of 15 residues. Deletions cut 2 bases from V and 0 bases from J, with 11 bases between. Germline CDR1 MGHRA, CDR2 YSYEKL. CDR3 loop: CASSQRRPGSYEQYF. Written as DNA, the CDR3 is TGCGCCAGCAGCCAACGACGGCCGGGCTCCTACGAGCAGTACTTC.

This clonotype was observed many times. The rearrangement joins TRBV15 to TRBJ1-1; D may be TRBD1 (5 bases). The CDR3 totals 16 residues. V dropped 3 bases and J dropped 1 base, with 15 bases sitting between them. Per the germline V gene, CDR1 is LNHNV and CDR2 is YYDKDF (reference sequence). CDR3 coding DNA: TGTGCCACCAGCAGGAGCCCTGGGGGGTCGAACACTGAAGCTTTCTTT. Protein product: CATSRSPGGSNTEAFF. Full variable domain (missing parts from reference TRBV15 and TRBJ1-1): DAMVIQNPRYQVTQFGKPVTLSCSQTLNHNVMYWYQQKSSQAPKLLFHYYDKDFNNEADTPDNFQSRRPNTSFCFLDIRSPGLGDTAMYLCATSRSPGGSNTEAFFGQGTRLTVV.

In this sample, this clonotype turned up many times. V usage is TRBV7-9 and J usage is TRBJ2-5, with D unclear. The germline V and J ends were trimmed by 1 base and 5 bases, with 8 bases remaining between them. This CDR3 contains 13 residues. Germline CDR1 SEHNR, CDR2 FQNEAQ (reference sequence). The CDR3, as DNA: TGTGCCAGCAGCTTAGAAGACTCGGAGACCCAGTACTTC. As protein: CASSLEDSETQYF.

This clonotype turned up a few times. This chain joins TRBV7-8 and TRBJ1-3; TRBD1 matches 7 bases. The CDR3 totals 16 residues. With 4 bases clipped from V and 4 bases from J, the junction kept 10 bases outside the gene matches. Germline lookup yields CDR1 SGHVS and CDR2 FQNEAQ. CDR3 in DNA: TGTGCCAGCAGCTCACCAGACAGGGAAAGAGGAAACACCATATATTTT. It translates to CASSSPDRERGNTIYF.

This clonotype has at least ten counts. The rearrangement uses TRBV4-2 and TRBJ1-1; D remains ambiguous. V dropped 4 bases and J dropped 1 base, with 13 bases sitting between them. The CDR3 totals 15 residues. From germline, CDR1 is LGHNA and CDR2 YNFKEQ. The CDR3: CASSPREKGNTEAFF. The CDR3 region has the DNA TGTGCCAGCAGCCCACGTGAGAAGGGGAACACTGAAGCTTTCTTT.

This clonotype turned up a few times. A much larger clone lies a single base off, so this may be a read error. The V gene is TRBV6-5, the J gene TRBJ2-5; possible D gene TRBD2, 5 bases. Germline V gene sequence: CDR1 MNHEY, CDR2 SVGAGI. The CDR3 length is 13 residues. The CDR3: CASSYGGQETKYF. For the CDR3, the DNA is TGTGCCAGCAGTTACGGAGGCCAAGAGACCAAGTACTTC.

This clonotype was seen at least ten times. This rearrangement joins TRBV12-3 or TRBV12-4 to TRBJ2-7, with D perhaps matching TRBD1 (5 bases). V was shortened by 6 bases and J by 3 bases, with 18 bases between the two germline ends. This CDR3 is 15 amino acids long. The DNA of the CDR3 is TGTGCCAGCAGCTTCAAAGGGGCTAGGTTCTACGAGCAGTACTTC. Protein: CASSFKGARFYEQYF.

The V gene is TRBV6-1, the J gene TRBJ1-1; D unclear. The CDR3 is 14 residues long. Germline V gene lookup returns CDR1 MNHNS and CDR2 SASEGT. The V and J ends lost 7 bases and 3 bases respectively, with 15 bases between them. The CDR3 region has the DNA TGTGCCAGCACCCCGGGAGTCTGGGACACTGAAGCTTTCTTT. Its protein is CASTPGVWDTEAFF.

This clonotype was seen at least ten times. The J gene is TRBJ1-3, the V gene TRBV28, with D hard to call. CDR1 is MDHEN and CDR2 is SYDVKM in the germline V gene. The CDR3 is made up of 11 amino acids. Trimming left V 9 bases short and J 5 bases short, with 8 bases between. CDR3 DNA: TGTGCCAGTATGACGAGAAACACCATATATTTT. Translating gives CASMTRNTIYF.

The gene calls are TRBV7-9 and TRBJ1-1; unclear D gene. Germline V gene data show CDR1 as SEHNR and CDR2 as FQNEAQ (reference sequence). The V end lost 6 bases, the J end lost 3 bases, and 17 bases lay between the germline ends. The CDR3 has 15 residues. The CDR3 bases are TGTGCCAGCAGTTATTCCGGGCCGGCGGACACTGAAGCTTTCTTT. It translates to CASSYSGPADTEAFF.

This clonotype occurred many times. CDR3 loop: CASRTRGSYGNTIYF. DNA for the CDR3: TGTGCCAGCAGAACCAGGGGATCTTATGGAAACACCATATATTTT. This chain uses TRBV2 with TRBJ1-3; possibly TRBD1 for D (6 bases). V lost 6 bases and J 3 bases, leaving 15 bases between the germline ends. CDR1 and CDR2 from the germline V gene are SNHLY and FYNNEI. There are 15 residues in the CDR3.

Only a few counts were recorded for this clonotype. The chain carries TRBV12-3 or TRBV12-4 and TRBJ1-1; D is undetermined. The CDR3 contains 15 residues. Trimming pared 1 base from V and 3 bases from J, leaving 12 bases between. In DNA, the CDR3 is TGTGCCAGCAGTTTAGATCACCAAAGGGACACTGAAGCTTTCTTT. Protein sequence: CASSLDHQRDTEAFF.

The chain joins TRBV28 to TRBJ1-3; tentatively, D is TRBD1 (5 bases). Trimming shortened V by 5 bases and J by 7 bases, and 9 bases separated the two germline ends. This CDR3 region has 12 residues. CDR1 is MDHEN and CDR2 is SYDVKM in the germline V gene. The CDR3: CASSPGPNTIYF. Here the CDR3 DNA reads TGTGCCAGCAGTCCGGGACCCAACACCATATATTTT.

This chain links TRBV9 with TRBJ2-3; D remains unclear. The CDR3 runs to 14 residues. V was shortened by 4 bases and J by 6 bases, with 15 bases between the two germline ends. Germline loops: CDR1 SGDLS, CDR2 YYNGEE. CDR3 sequence: CASSTGPLGDTQYF. The CDR3 region has the DNA TGTGCCAGCAGCACTGGACCCCTAGGGGATACGCAGTATTTT.

The V gene is TRBV30, the J gene TRBJ1-2, with D possibly TRBD1 on 6 matching bases. Trimming took off 3 bases at V and 4 bases at J, with 15 bases between the two ends. This CDR3 contains 14 residues. Per germline, CDR1 GTSNPN and CDR2 SVGIG (reference sequence). CDR3 loop: CAWSPRGAGYGYTF. The CDR3 nucleotides are TGTGCCTGGAGCCCCCGGGGGGCGGGCTATGGCTACACCTTC.

The sample holds many counts of this clonotype. The V call is TRBV2, the J call TRBJ1-2; D not resolved. The CDR3 runs 11 residues. Germline CDR1 is SNHLY and CDR2 is FYNNEI. V lost 1 base to trimming and J lost 7 bases, with 4 bases between them. The DNA of the CDR3 is TGTGCCAGCAGTGAAGTCGGTGGCTACACCTTC. This encodes CASSEVGGYTF.

This clonotype appeared many times. The J gene is TRBJ1-5, the V gene TRBV6-5; D is unresolved. Looked up from germline, CDR1 is MNHEY and CDR2 is SVGAGI. The CDR3 loop spans 14 amino acids. V was clipped by 4 bases and J by 2 bases, with 9 bases between them. In DNA form, the CDR3 reads TGTGCCAGCAGTTCCCTTGGAGGCAATCAGCCCCAGCATTTT. It yields the protein CASSSLGGNQPQHF.

This clonotype was counted ten times or more. The chain joins TRBV11-2 to TRBJ2-7; D not certain. The CDR3 loop spans 15 amino acids. V was clipped by 5 bases and J by 2 bases, with 16 bases between them. The germline V gene has CDR1 SGHAT and CDR2 FQNNGV. This CDR3 is CASSTVPKAPYEQYF. CDR3 sequence (DNA): TGTGCCAGCAGCACGGTACCAAAGGCCCCCTACGAGCAGTACTTC.

This chain uses TRBV27 with TRBJ1-2, with D hard to call. Deletions cut 5 bases from V and 1 base from J, with 14 bases between. The CDR3 contains 15 residues. From germline, CDR1 is MNHEY and CDR2 SMNVEV (reference sequence). CDR3 region: CASSPSGGNNYGYTF. Here the CDR3 DNA reads TGTGCCAGCAGTCCTTCGGGAGGGAATAACTATGGCTACACCTTC.

This clonotype occurred many times. This sequence joins TRBV3-1 and TRBJ1-2; D might be TRBD1 (6 bases). V lost 1 base to trimming and J lost 7 bases, with 13 bases between them. The V gene's germline CDR1 is LGHDT and CDR2 YNNKEL (reference sequence). The CDR3 runs to 14 residues. As DNA, the CDR3 is TGTGCCAGCAGCCAAGCAACAGGGAGATCTGGCTACACCTTC. This sequence encodes CASSQATGRSGYTF.

This clonotype was counted at least ten times. V usage is TRBV11-2 and J usage is TRBJ1-6, with TRBD1 matching over 9 bases. The trim removed 0 bases at V and 3 bases at J, leaving 6 bases unmatched. CDR1 and CDR2 from the germline V gene are SGHAT and FQNNGV. The CDR3 is made up of 18 amino acids. The CDR3 nucleotides are TGTGCCAGCAGCTTAGATCCGTTGGGACAGGGCTATAATTCACCCCTCCACTTT. As protein: CASSLDPLGQGYNSPLHF.

This clonotype was observed many times. The genes are TRBV6-1 and TRBJ1-1; tentative D call: TRBD1 (5 bases). V lost 4 bases and J 3 bases, leaving 18 bases between the germline ends. Germline CDR1 is MNHNS and CDR2 is SASEGT. The CDR3 sequence is 16 residues long. CDR3 in DNA: TGTGCCAGCAGTGTTGCAGAGTGGGGGTGGTACACTGAAGCTTTCTTT. Protein: CASSVAEWGWYTEAFF.

The chain has TRBV4-1 and TRBJ2-4, with unresolved D. The germline V and J ends were trimmed by 1 base and 4 bases, with 8 bases remaining between them. Germline-derived CDR1 and CDR2 are MGHRA and YSYEKL. The CDR3 has 14 amino acids. The CDR3 sequence is CASSQVPQKNIQYF. CDR3 nucleotide sequence: TGCGCCAGCAGCCAAGTCCCGCAGAAAAACATTCAGTACTTC.

Remarks on this clonotype: This may be a read error: a much more frequent sequence differs by one nucleotide. The chain has TRBV7-6 and TRBJ1-1, with D possibly being TRBD1 (5 bases). Germline V gene data show CDR1 as SGHVS and CDR2 as FNYEAQ. Trimming left V 7 bases short and J 6 bases short, with 15 bases between. CDR3 length: 13 residues. Here the CDR3 reads CASNRILGAEAFF. The DNA of the CDR3 is TGTGCCAGCAACCGAATCCTGGGGGCTGAAGCTTTCTTT.

This clonotype was counted many times. The rearrangement joins TRBV5-6 to TRBJ2-6; D perhaps matches TRBD2 (5 bases). The ends were cut back, 1 base at V and 0 bases at J, with 8 bases in the middle. The CDR3 runs 16 residues. CDR1 is SGHDT, CDR2 YYEEEE, per germline. The CDR3 sequence is CASSLLGDSGANVLTF. The CDR3 nucleotides read TGTGCCAGCAGCTTGCTCGGGGACTCTGGGGCCAACGTCCTGACTTTC.

This clonotype was observed at least ten times. J is TRBJ2-5 and V is TRBV27; D might be TRBD2 (7 bases). The V gene lost 7 bases and the J gene lost 1 base, with 22 bases spanning the gap. This CDR3 has 17 amino acids. Per germline, CDR1 MNHEY and CDR2 SMNVEV (reference sequence). This CDR3 is CASTIPSLRGAQETQYF. CDR3 bases: TGTGCCAGCACCATACCTTCCCTCCGGGGGGCCCAAGAGACCCAGTACTTC.

The sample holds many counts of this clonotype. V is TRBV5-1 and J is TRBJ1-3; D is unclear. The CDR3 covers 14 residues. Germline V gives CDR1 SGHRS, CDR2 YFSETQ. V shed 0 bases and J shed 9 bases, with 13 bases lying between them. For the CDR3, the DNA is TGCGCCAGCAGCTTGGAGGGCAGTCAGCGCACCATATATTTT. Encoded protein: CASSLEGSQRTIYF.

This clonotype was seen ten or more times. The rearrangement links TRBV6-1 to TRBJ1-2; TRBD1 matches at 9 bases. The CDR3 totals 13 residues. Germline lookup yields CDR1 MNHNS and CDR2 SASEGT. V dropped 7 bases and J dropped 7; count of bases not matched to a gene: 7. CDR3 in DNA: TGTGCCAGCACTGGACAGGGGATCAGTGGCTACACCTTC. Translation gives CASTGQGISGYTF.

This clonotype occurred a few times. The chain uses TRBV19 and TRBJ1-5; 7 bases fit TRBD1. The CDR3 covers 14 residues. The V and J ends lost 5 bases and 7 bases, in that order; junction bases with no gene match: 8. CDR1 and CDR2 (germline): LNHDA, SQIVND (reference sequence). CDR3 nucleotides: TGTGCCAGTAGTGCGGACAGGTTCTTGCAGCCCCAGCATTTT. Translating it yields CASSADRFLQPQHF.